The following is a T cell receptor beta chain sequence with its context. Its antigen remains unknown. V lost 6 bases to trimming and J lost 6 bases, with 12 bases between them. Germline CDR1 and CDR2: SQVTM and ANQGSEA. The CDR3 spans 12 residues. The entry originates in a study of T cell responses to AZD1222 COVID-19 vaccine. Findings of the study overall: Only a handful of people who got AZD1222 tested seropositive at baseline. Clonal diversity was possibly underestimated, and the donors were mostly white British, with more females. Nearly half of spike-specific TCRs reportedly go after variant regions that carry no mutations.

The protocol was immunoSEQ multiplex PCR, while the TCRdb copy is restricted to in-frame clones and leaves out a portion. The sample carries roughly 120,000 clones, about 91% recorded once. This chain uses TRBV29-1 with TRBJ2-1; D is unresolved. Sequencing used peripheral blood, obtained on day 0 of AZD1222 vaccination. The clonotype originates from an adult in good health. CDR3 in DNA: TGCAGCGTCCAGTCGTCAGTCAATGAGCAGTTCTTC. Translating gives CSVQSSVNEQFF.